This entry is about one T cell receptor beta chain. Its antigen is unknown. This sample was included in a study of T cell responses to AZD1222 COVID-19 vaccine. Study observations and caveats: Repertoire collection took place solely once the T cell response had peaked. Females outnumbered males among donors, who were mostly white British; clonal diversity was possibly underestimated. Spike-wide coverage was observed for vaccine-associated CD4 TCRs, with dominant responses at 160-218 and 743-854.

The germline V and J ends were trimmed by 4 bases and 4 bases, with 11 bases remaining between them. Germline CDR1 KGHDR, CDR2 SFDVKD. The CDR3 consists of 14 residues. Generated by immunoSEQ multiplex PCR, the TCRdb table keeps only in-frame clones and is missing some. The sample yields 100,000 to 150,000 clones, about 90% seen once. Sequencing used peripheral blood, obtained on day 0 of AZD1222 vaccination. The sequence was collected from an adult in good health. This chain links TRBV24-1 with TRBJ2-3; TRBD1 is a possible D gene (5 bases). The CDR3 loop is CATSETTVSDTQYF. Written as DNA, the CDR3 is TGTGCCACCAGTGAAACGACAGTCTCAGATACGCAGTATTTT.